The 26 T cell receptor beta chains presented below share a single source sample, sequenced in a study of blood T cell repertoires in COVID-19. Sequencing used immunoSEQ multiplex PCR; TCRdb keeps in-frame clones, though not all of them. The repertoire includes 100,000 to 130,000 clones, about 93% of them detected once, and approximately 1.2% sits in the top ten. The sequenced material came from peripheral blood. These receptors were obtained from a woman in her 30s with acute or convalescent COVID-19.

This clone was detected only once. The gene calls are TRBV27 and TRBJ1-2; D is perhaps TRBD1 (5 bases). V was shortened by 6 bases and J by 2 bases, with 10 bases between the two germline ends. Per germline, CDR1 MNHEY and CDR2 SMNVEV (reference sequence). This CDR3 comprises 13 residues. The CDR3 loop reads CASRGGVNYGYTF. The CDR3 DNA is TGTGCCAGCAGGGGGGGAGTGAACTATGGCTACACCTTC.

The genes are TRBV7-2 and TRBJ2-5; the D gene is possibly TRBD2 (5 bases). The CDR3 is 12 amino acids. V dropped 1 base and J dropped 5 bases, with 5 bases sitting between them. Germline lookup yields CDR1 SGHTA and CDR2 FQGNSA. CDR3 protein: CASSLVAETQYF. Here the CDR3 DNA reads TGTGCCAGCAGCTTAGTAGCGGAGACCCAGTACTTC.

The CDR3 DNA is TGCGCCAGCAGCCAAGGCGGGGTATATCAGCCCCAGCATTTT. It codes for CASSQGGVYQPQHF. The genes are TRBV4-1 and TRBJ1-5; D not certain. The V and J ends lost 1 base and 5 bases respectively, with 9 bases between them. CDR3 length: 14 residues. CDR1 and CDR2 (germline): MGHRA, YSYEKL.

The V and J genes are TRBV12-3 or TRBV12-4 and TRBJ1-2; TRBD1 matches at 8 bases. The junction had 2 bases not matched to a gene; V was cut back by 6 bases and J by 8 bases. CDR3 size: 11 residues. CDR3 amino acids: CASSRGLGYTF. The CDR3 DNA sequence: TGTGCCAGCAGCAGGGGGCTCGGCTACACCTTC.

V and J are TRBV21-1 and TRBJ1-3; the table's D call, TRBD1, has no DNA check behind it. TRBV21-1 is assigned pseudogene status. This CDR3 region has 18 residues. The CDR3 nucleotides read TGTGCCAGCAGCAAAGTAGTGGCAGGGGGGCATGGTGGAAACACCATATATTTT. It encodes CASSKVVAGGHGGNTIYF.

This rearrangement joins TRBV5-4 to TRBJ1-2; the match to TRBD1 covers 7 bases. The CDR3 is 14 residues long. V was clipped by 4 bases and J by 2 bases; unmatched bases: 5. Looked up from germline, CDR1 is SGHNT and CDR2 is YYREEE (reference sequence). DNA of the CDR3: TGTGCCAGCAGCCTGACAGGGTTCAACTATGGCTACACCTTC. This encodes CASSLTGFNYGYTF.

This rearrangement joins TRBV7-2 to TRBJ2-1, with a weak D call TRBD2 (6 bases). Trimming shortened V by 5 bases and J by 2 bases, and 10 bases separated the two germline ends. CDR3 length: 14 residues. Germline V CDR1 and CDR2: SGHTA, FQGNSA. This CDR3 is CASSLGGPYNEQFF. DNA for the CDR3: TGTGCCAGCAGCCTAGGAGGGCCCTACAATGAGCAGTTCTTC.

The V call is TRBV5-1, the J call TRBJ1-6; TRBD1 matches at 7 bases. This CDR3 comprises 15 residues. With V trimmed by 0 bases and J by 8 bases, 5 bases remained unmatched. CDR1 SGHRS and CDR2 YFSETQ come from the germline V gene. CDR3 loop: CASSLAFGTDSPLHF. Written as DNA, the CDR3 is TGCGCCAGCAGCTTGGCCTTCGGGACAGATTCACCCCTCCACTTT.

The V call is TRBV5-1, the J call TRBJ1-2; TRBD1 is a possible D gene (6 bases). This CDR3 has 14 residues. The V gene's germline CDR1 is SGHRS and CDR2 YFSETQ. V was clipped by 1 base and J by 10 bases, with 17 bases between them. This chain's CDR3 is CASSLRSGGPFYTF. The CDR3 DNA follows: TGCGCCAGCAGCTTGAGGTCTGGGGGCCCTTTCTACACCTTC.

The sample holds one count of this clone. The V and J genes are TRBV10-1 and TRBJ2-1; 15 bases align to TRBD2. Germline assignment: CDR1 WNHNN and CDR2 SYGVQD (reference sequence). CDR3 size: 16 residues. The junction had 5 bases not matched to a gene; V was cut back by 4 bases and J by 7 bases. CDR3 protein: CASSGGLAGGLNEQFF. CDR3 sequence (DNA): TGCGCCAGCAGTGGGGGACTAGCGGGAGGCCTAAATGAGCAGTTCTTC.

The DNA for the CDR3 is TGTGCCAGCAGCTTAGCCCCCGCCAGGAATCAGCCCCAGCATTTT. Translating it yields CASSLAPARNQPQHF. J is TRBJ1-5 and V is TRBV7-8; no definite D call. Trimming took 0 bases from V and 4 from J, leaving 10 bases between them. The CDR3 spans 15 residues. From germline, CDR1 is SGHVS and CDR2 FQNEAQ.

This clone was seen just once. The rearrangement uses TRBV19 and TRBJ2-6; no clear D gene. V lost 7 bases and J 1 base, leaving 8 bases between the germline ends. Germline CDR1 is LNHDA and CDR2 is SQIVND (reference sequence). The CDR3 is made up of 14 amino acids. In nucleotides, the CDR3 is TGTGCCAGTACAACTGCTTCTGGGGCCAACGTCCTGACTTTC. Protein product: CASTTASGANVLTF.

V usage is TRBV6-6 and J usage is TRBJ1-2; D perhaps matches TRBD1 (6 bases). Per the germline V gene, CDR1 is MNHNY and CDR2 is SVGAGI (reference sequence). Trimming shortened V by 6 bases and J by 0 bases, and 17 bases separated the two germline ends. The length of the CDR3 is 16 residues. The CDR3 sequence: CASRRTADLANYGYTF. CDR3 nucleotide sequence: TGTGCCAGCAGGCGGACAGCTGATCTAGCTAACTATGGCTACACCTTC.

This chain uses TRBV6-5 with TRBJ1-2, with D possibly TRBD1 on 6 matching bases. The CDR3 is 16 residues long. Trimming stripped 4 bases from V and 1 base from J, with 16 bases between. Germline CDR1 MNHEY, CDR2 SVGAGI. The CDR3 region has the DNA TGTGCCAGCAGTTTCCTCGGAGGGGGGGTTAACTATGGCTACACCTTC. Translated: CASSFLGGGVNYGYTF.

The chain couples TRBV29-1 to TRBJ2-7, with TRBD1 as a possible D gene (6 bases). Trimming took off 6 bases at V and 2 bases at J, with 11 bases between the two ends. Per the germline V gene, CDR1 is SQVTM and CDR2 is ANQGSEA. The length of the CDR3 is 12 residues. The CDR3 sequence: CSVMGQTYEQYF. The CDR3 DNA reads TGCAGCGTCATGGGACAAACCTACGAGCAGTACTTC.

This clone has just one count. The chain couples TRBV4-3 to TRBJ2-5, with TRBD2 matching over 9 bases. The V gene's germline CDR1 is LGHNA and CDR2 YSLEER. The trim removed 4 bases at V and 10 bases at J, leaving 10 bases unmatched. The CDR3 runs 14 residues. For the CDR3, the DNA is TGCGCCAGCAGCCTTACCGGGACTAGCTCGATCCAGTACTTC. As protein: CASSLTGTSSIQYF.

DNA of the CDR3: TGCGCCAGCAGCCTGATGGGTACAGGCCAATCATTTAATGAAAAACTGTTTTTT. Translating gives CASSLMGTGQSFNEKLFF. The chain employs TRBV4-3 and TRBJ1-4; possibly TRBD1 for D (5 bases). V lost 4 bases to trimming and J lost 4 bases, with 22 bases between them. There are 18 residues in the CDR3. Germline assignment: CDR1 LGHNA and CDR2 YSLEER.

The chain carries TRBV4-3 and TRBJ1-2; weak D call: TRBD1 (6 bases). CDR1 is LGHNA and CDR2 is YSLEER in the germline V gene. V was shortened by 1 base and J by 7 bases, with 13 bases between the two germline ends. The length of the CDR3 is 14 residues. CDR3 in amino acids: CASSQGGGGGGYTF. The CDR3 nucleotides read TGCGCCAGCAGCCAAGGTGGGGGCGGAGGTGGCTACACCTTC.

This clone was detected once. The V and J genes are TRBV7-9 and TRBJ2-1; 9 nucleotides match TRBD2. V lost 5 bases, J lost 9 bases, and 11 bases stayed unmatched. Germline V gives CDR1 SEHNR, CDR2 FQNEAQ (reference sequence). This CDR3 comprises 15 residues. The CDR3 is CASSNTGTSSGEQFF. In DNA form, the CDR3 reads TGTGCCAGCAGCAATACCGGGACTAGCTCTGGTGAGCAGTTCTTC.

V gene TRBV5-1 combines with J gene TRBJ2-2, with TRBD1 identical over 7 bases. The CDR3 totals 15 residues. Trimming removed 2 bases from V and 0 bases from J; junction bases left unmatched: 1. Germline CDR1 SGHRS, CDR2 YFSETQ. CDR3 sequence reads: CASSFTGANTGELFF. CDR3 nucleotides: TGCGCCAGCAGCTTTACAGGGGCGAACACCGGGGAGCTGTTTTTT.

The CDR3 bases are TGTGCCGCACAGGGGAGGTACGACACTGAAGCTTTCTTT. Amino acid sequence: CAAQGRYDTEAFF. V and J are TRBV19 and TRBJ1-1; 7 nucleotides match TRBD1. The trim removed 11 bases at V and 3 bases at J, leaving 9 bases unmatched. From germline, CDR1 is LNHDA and CDR2 SQIVND (reference sequence). This CDR3 spans 13 amino acids.

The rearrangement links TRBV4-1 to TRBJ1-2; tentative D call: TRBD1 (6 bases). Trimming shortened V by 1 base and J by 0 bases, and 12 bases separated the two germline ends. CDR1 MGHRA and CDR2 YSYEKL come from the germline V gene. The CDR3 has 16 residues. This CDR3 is CASSQATGIANYGYTF. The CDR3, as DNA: TGCGCCAGCAGCCAAGCCACAGGGATAGCTAACTATGGCTACACCTTC.

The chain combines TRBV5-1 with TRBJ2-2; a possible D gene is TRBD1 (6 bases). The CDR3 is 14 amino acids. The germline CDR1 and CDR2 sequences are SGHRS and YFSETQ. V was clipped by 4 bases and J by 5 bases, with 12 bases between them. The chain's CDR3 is CASSSARGTGELFF. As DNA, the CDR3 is TGCGCCAGCAGCAGCGCGAGGGGGACCGGGGAGCTGTTTTTT.

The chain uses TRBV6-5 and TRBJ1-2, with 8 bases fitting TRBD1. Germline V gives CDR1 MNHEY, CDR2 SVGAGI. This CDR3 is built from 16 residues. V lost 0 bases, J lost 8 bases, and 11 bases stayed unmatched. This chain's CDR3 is CASSYSKWDRSTGYTF. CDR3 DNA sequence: TGTGCCAGCAGTTACTCGAAATGGGACAGGTCGACAGGCTACACCTTC.

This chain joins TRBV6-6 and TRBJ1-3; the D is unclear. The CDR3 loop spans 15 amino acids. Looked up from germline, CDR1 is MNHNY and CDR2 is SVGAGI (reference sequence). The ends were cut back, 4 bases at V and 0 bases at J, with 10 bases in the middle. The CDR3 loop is CASSLDLHSGNTIYF. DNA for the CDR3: TGTGCCAGCAGTTTGGACTTACACTCTGGAAACACCATATATTTT.

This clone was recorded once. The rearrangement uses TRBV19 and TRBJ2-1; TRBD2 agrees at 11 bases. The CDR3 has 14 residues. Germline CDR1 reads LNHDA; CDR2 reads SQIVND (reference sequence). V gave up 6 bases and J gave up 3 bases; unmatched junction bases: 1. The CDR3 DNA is TGTGCCAGTAGGGGACTAGCGGACTACAATGAGCAGTTCTTC. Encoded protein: CASRGLADYNEQFF.